This is a list of T cell receptor beta chains from one sample in a study of T cells in Graves' hyperthyroidism and ophthalmopathy. TCRdb re-derived calls from the multiplex PCR reads in MiXCR, one entry per CDR3 protein. The sample has some 180,000 distinct CDR3 sequences; 17% are singletons. The sample comprised blood. These receptor sequences come from a woman between 50 and 59 years old with Graves' hyperthyroidism. Both conserved end residues are part of each CDR3. D genes are given only for firm matches. Size is omitted from some rows. Given values are once, few, many or a class for expanded clones.

d_call	clone_size	v_call	j_call	cdr3_aa	cdr3_nt
.	many	TRBV28	TRBJ2-1	CASSLRLTFDEQFF	TGTGCCAGCAGTTTGCGCCTGACCTTCGATGAGCAGTTCTTC
TRBD1	many	TRBV7-9	TRBJ1-2	CASSRDSFSVRGYTF	TGTGCCAGCAGCCGGGACAGCTTCTCCGTGAGAGGCTACACCTTC
TRBD1	few	TRBV19	TRBJ1-1	CASRDRGLNTEAFF	TGTGCCAGTAGGGACAGGGGCCTCAACACTGAAGCTTTCTTT
.	many	TRBV3-1	TRBJ1-1	CASSHSGRTNTEAFF	TGTGCCAGCAGCCATTCGGGACGGACGAACACTGAAGCTTTCTTT
TRBD1	.	TRBV7-2	TRBJ2-5	CASSPDRVRGETQYF	TGTGCCAGCAGCCCTGACAGGGTTAGGGGAGAGACCCAGTACTTC
.	many	TRBV9	TRBJ2-7	CASSVGDSPQHEQYF	TGTGCCAGCAGCGTAGGTGACAGCCCGCAGCACGAGCAGTACTTC
TRBD2	many	TRBV5-1	TRBJ2-3	CASSPRTSGGTDTQYF	TGCGCCAGCAGCCCCAGGACTAGCGGGGGCACAGATACGCAGTATTTT
TRBD2	few	TRBV6-2/TRBV6-3	TRBJ2-1	CASILSGSHEQFF	TGTGCCAGCATACTCAGCGGGAGCCATGAGCAGTTCTTC
TRBD2	.	TRBV11-2	TRBJ2-7	CASSLRRTRREDYEQYF	TGTGCCAGCAGCTTAAGGAGGACTAGGCGGGAGGACTACGAGCAGTACTTC
.	many	TRBV5-1	TRBJ2-5	CASSLLVSGVLGQQETQYF	TGCGCCAGCAGCTTGTTAGTTTCAGGAGTTCTGGGGCAACAAGAGACCCAGTACTTC
.	many	TRBV29-1	TRBJ1-1	CSVTGFVGDTEAFF	TGCAGCGTAACAGGATTTGTTGGGGACACTGAAGCTTTCTTT
TRBD1	many	TRBV11-2	TRBJ1-1	CASRSAGQRNTEAFF	TGTGCCAGCAGATCTGCGGGACAGCGGAACACTGAAGCTTTCTTT
.	many	TRBV5-1	TRBJ1-1	CASSQDGLDTEAFF	TGCGCCAGCAGCCAAGACGGCTTGGACACTGAAGCTTTCTTT
TRBD1	many	TRBV6-1	TRBJ2-7	CASSPGQGSFYEQYF	TGTGCCAGCAGTCCGGGACAGGGGTCCTTCTACGAGCAGTACTTC
.	.	TRBV6-1	TRBJ1-1	CATVPVGGTEAFF	TGTGCCACCGTCCCGGTTGGCGGCACTGAAGCTTTCTTT
.	.	TRBV10-1	TRBJ2-3	CASSVDSTDTQYF	TGCGCCAGCAGTGTGGACTCCACAGATACGCAGTATTTT
.	many	TRBV29-1	TRBJ1-2	CSVGGLARGYTF	TGCAGCGTTGGTGGACTTGCCCGTGGCTACACCTTC
.	many	TRBV5-5	TRBJ2-7	CASSLGRGRPDYEQYF	TGTGCCAGCAGCTTGGGACGGGGACGGCCGGACTACGAGCAGTACTTC
.	.	TRBV28	TRBJ1-5	CASSLGWNQPQHF	TGTGCCAGCAGTTTAGGGTGGAATCAGCCCCAGCATTTT
.	few	TRBV11-3	TRBJ1-2	CASSPMNYGYTF	TGTGCCAGCAGTCCAATGAACTATGGCTACACCTTC
.	many	TRBV6-9	TRBJ2-1	CASSYSTEAHYNEQFF	TGTGCCAGCAGTTATTCGACAGAGGCCCACTACAATGAGCAGTTCTTC
TRBD1	many	TRBV5-1	TRBJ2-7	CASSWGRDRSYEQYF	TGCGCCAGCAGCTGGGGCCGGGACAGGTCCTACGAGCAGTACTTC
.	many	TRBV11-1	TRBJ2-7	CASSLAPGASYEQYF	TGTGCCAGCAGCTTAGCGCCAGGGGCGAGCTACGAGCAGTACTTC
.	many	TRBV7-9	TRBJ1-1	CASSLWMGGVTEAFF	TGTGCCAGCAGCTTATGGATGGGAGGTGTAACTGAAGCTTTCTTT
.	many	TRBV20-1	TRBJ2-5	CSARGGKETQYF	TGCAGTGCTAGAGGAGGGAAAGAGACCCAGTACTTC
TRBD2	.	TRBV30	TRBJ2-5	CAWSIGLAGVKTQYF	TGTGCCTGGAGTATCGGACTAGCGGGCGTAAAGACCCAGTACTTC
TRBD2	many	TRBV12-3/TRBV12-4	TRBJ2-7	CASSLMAGGHAEQYF	TGTGCCAGCAGTTTAATGGCGGGGGGCCATGCCGAGCAGTACTTC
.	many	TRBV7-3	TRBJ1-1	CASSSGPGKKAFF	TGTGCCAGCAGCAGTGGGCCGGGAAAAAAAGCTTTCTTT
TRBD1	many	TRBV11-3	TRBJ1-2	CASSFGGTGKSYGYTF	TGTGCCAGCAGCTTCGGCGGGACAGGGAAAAGCTATGGCTACACCTTC
TRBD2	.	TRBV29-1	TRBJ2-5	CSVEAEGLAGGGETQYF	TGCAGCGTTGAAGCCGAGGGACTAGCGGGAGGCGGGGAGACCCAGTACTTC
TRBD2	.	TRBV5-8	TRBJ2-4	CASSLGLAPQRWENIQYF	TGTGCCAGCAGCCTAGGACTAGCGCCCCAGCGGTGGGAAAACATTCAGTACTTC
.	once	TRBV7-2	TRBJ1-2	CASSLGGLTNYGYTF	TGTGCCAGCAGCTTAGGGGGCCTCACTAACTATGGCTACACCTTC
.	many	TRBV7-9	TRBJ2-1	CASSLNRDTHNEQFF	TGTGCCAGCAGCTTAAACCGGGACACCCACAATGAGCAGTTCTTC
.	many	TRBV30	TRBJ1-1	CAWSVWGTPGGTEAFF	TGTGCCTGGAGTGTATGGGGGACCCCAGGAGGGACTGAAGCTTTCTTT
.	few	TRBV4-2	TRBJ2-5	CASSQVGSMETQYF	TGTGCCAGCAGCCAAGTGGGTAGTATGGAGACCCAGTACTTC
.	many	TRBV6-1	TRBJ2-7	CASSDEGAGSYEQYF	TGTGCCAGCAGTGATGAGGGCGCGGGCTCCTACGAGCAGTACTTC
TRBD1	.	TRBV2	TRBJ1-3	CASKTGQGARNTIYF	TGTGCCAGCAAAACAGGACAGGGGGCGAGGAACACCATATATTTT